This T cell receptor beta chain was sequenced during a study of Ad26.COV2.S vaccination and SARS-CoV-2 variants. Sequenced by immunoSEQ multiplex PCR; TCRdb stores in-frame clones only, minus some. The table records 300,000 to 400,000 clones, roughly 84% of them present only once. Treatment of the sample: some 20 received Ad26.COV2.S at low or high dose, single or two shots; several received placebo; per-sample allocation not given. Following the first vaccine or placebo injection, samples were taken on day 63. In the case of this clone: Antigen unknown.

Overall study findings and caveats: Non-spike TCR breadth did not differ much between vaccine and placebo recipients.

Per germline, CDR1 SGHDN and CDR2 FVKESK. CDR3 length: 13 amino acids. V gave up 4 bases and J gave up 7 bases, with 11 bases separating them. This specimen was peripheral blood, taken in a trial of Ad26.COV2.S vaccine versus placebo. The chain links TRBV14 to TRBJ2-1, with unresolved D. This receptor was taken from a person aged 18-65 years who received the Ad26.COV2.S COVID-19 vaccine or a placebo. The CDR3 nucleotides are TGTGCCAGCAGCCCTCAGATGTGGAATGAGCAGTTCTTC. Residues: CASSPQMWNEQFF.